This T cell receptor (beta chain) was sequenced during a study of blood T cell repertoires in COVID-19. Trimming shortened V by 6 bases and J by 4 bases, and 15 bases separated the two germline ends. Germline assignment: CDR1 LNHDA and CDR2 SQIVND (reference sequence). There are 14 residues in the CDR3. Using immunoSEQ multiplex PCR, the repertoire was profiled, and TCRdb retains in-frame clones only, with some absent. Among just over 150,000 clones listed, 70% to 90% were seen once. The recovered donors of Cohort 3 showed two negative PCRs, clearance, or symptom resolution. The TCR was taken from a woman aged 50 to 65 who had recovered from COVID-19. The gene calls are TRBV19 and TRBJ1-1; no definite D call. Specimen: PBMCs or T cells enriched from blood (not recorded which). This chain's CDR3 is CASRGGIGFTEAFF. CDR3 in DNA: TGTGCCAGTAGGGGAGGGATTGGGTTCACTGAAGCTTTCTTT. Drawing the rest from reference TRBV19 and TRBJ1-1, the complete variable domain is DGGITQSPKYLFRKEGQNVTLSCEQNLNHDAMYWYRQDPGQGLRLIYYSQIVNDFQKGDIAEGYSVSREKKESFPLTVTSAQKNPTAFYLCASRGGIGFTEAFFGQGTRLTVV.